The 28 T cell receptor beta chains given below trace back to one sample, sequenced in a study of CD8+CD57+ T cells in acquired aplastic anemia. Those patients picked for sequencing had displayed CD8+CD57+ cell expansion on flow cytometry. The use of genomic DNA as template underpinned the TCR beta VDJ and CDR3 profiling. TCRdb processed the reads anew with MiXCR; each CDR3 protein has one entry. This sample carries 150,000 or so distinct CDR3 sequences, about 45% of them seen once, and the ten largest clones take approximately 2.8%. Sequencing input: sorted CD4+, CD8+, or CD8+CD57+ T cells (not recorded which) from PBMCs. The receptor set was obtained from a human donor with aplastic anemia.

V is TRBV19 and J is TRBJ2-1, with TRBD2 identical over 9 bases. CDR1 is LNHDA and CDR2 is SQIVND in the germline V gene (reference sequence). V dropped 6 bases and J dropped 1; count of bases not matched to a gene: 4. The CDR3 is made up of 15 amino acids. CDR3 residues: CASSSLAGSYNEQFF. In DNA form, the CDR3 reads TGTGCCAGTAGCTCTCTAGCGGGATCCTACAATGAGCAGTTCTTC.

The chain links TRBV2 to TRBJ2-5; D may be TRBD2 (5 bases). The CDR3 is 13 residues long. Trimming pared 7 bases from V and 5 bases from J, leaving 14 bases between. Germline loops: CDR1 SNHLY, CDR2 FYNNEI. CDR3 DNA sequence: TGTGCCAGCACTACTGGACGGAGGGAGACCCAGTACTTC. It codes for CASTTGRRETQYF.

This clonotype was seen at least ten times. V is TRBV12-3 or TRBV12-4 and J is TRBJ2-7; weak D call: TRBD2 (5 bases). V lost 3 bases and J 6 bases, leaving 12 bases between the germline ends. The CDR3 is made up of 13 amino acids. CDR3 region: CASSFKLDTEQYF. CDR3 sequence (DNA): TGTGCCAGCAGTTTCAAACTAGATACCGAGCAGTACTTC.

This clonotype was observed a handful of times. This chain links TRBV29-1 with TRBJ1-1; 9 bases agree with TRBD1. This CDR3 has 13 residues. V shed 7 bases, J shed 4 bases, and the junction held 7 bases outside the gene matches. Germline loops: CDR1 SQVTM, CDR2 ANQGSEA. CDR3 loop: CSGGQGFSTEAFF. The CDR3 region has the DNA TGCAGCGGGGGACAGGGATTCAGCACTGAAGCTTTCTTT.

CDR3 sequence (DNA): TGTGCCAGTAGCCCCAGACGGTATGGCTACACCTTC. It translates to CASSPRRYGYTF. This rearrangement joins TRBV19 to TRBJ1-2; the D is unclear. V shed 6 bases and J shed 5 bases, with 10 bases lying between them. Looked up from germline, CDR1 is LNHDA and CDR2 is SQIVND (reference sequence). This CDR3 is built from 12 residues.

The rearrangement links TRBV7-2 to TRBJ2-7; no firm D call. The ends were cut back, 0 bases at V and 6 bases at J, with 12 bases in the middle. The CDR3 totals 14 residues. From germline, CDR1 is SGHTA and CDR2 FQGNSA. CDR3 sequence: CASSLALFPGEQYF. As DNA, the CDR3 is TGTGCCAGCAGCTTAGCGCTTTTCCCTGGCGAGCAGTACTTC.

The chain couples TRBV7-9 to TRBJ2-1; 10 positions agree with TRBD1. The CDR3 extends over 13 amino acids. The germline gives CDR1 SEHNR, CDR2 FQNEAQ (reference sequence). V gave up 4 bases and J gave up 16 bases; unmatched junction bases: 10. CDR3 protein: CASSSAERTGGFF. Here the CDR3 DNA reads TGTGCCAGCAGCTCGGCCGAAAGGACAGGGGGATTCTTC.

The chain employs TRBV19 and TRBJ1-2, with D possibly TRBD1 on 5 matching bases. This CDR3 has 14 amino acids. Germline lookup yields CDR1 LNHDA and CDR2 SQIVND (reference sequence). The ends were cut back, 5 bases at V and 4 bases at J, with 14 bases in the middle. CDR3 loop: CASSRRQSPYGYTF. For the CDR3, the DNA is TGTGCCAGTAGTCGGAGACAGTCCCCCTATGGCTACACCTTC.

The chain employs TRBV6-1 and TRBJ1-2; the match to TRBD1 covers 10 bases. Germline loops: CDR1 MNHNS, CDR2 SASEGT. J gave up 2 bases and V 1 base, and 10 bases lay outside the gene matches. This CDR3 region has 18 residues. The CDR3 bases are TGTGCCAGCAGTGAAGAAGGGGGGACAGGGGCCCTCAACTATGGCTACACCTTC. As protein: CASSEEGGTGALNYGYTF.

This clonotype was seen just once. The chain has TRBV30 and TRBJ1-2; D is perhaps TRBD1 (6 bases). Trimming pared 0 bases from V and 2 bases from J, leaving 16 bases between. The length of the CDR3 is 16 residues. Germline-derived CDR1 and CDR2 are GTSNPN and SVGIG (reference sequence). CDR3 loop: CAWSVNLGGWNYGYTF. The CDR3 DNA sequence: TGTGCCTGGAGTGTAAACTTAGGGGGTTGGAACTATGGCTACACCTTC.

The rearrangement links TRBV7-9 to TRBJ1-5; D uncertain. The CDR3 has 11 residues. The germline V gene has CDR1 SEHNR and CDR2 FQNEAQ (reference sequence). V was clipped by 8 bases and J by 8 bases, with 10 bases between them. The CDR3 sequence: CASGWGEPQHF. CDR3 nucleotide sequence: TGTGCCAGCGGTTGGGGTGAGCCCCAGCATTTT. Full variable domain (outside the CDR3, taken from reference TRBV7-9 and TRBJ1-5): DTGVSQNPRHKITKRGQNVTFRCDPISEHNRLYWYRQTLGQGPEFLTYFQNEAQLEKSRLLSDRFSAERPKGSFSTLEIQRTEQGDSAMYLCASGWGEPQHFGDGTRLSIL.

V is TRBV7-9 and J is TRBJ2-1, with 7 nucleotides matching TRBD2. In germline, CDR1 is SEHNR, CDR2 FQNEAQ (reference sequence). V lost 4 bases to trimming and J lost 8 bases; unmatched junction nucleotides: 5. The CDR3 consists of 13 residues. The CDR3 region has the DNA TGTGCCAGCAGCTCCGGGACTATGTATGAGCAGTTCTTC. Protein sequence: CASSSGTMYEQFF. The full variable domain, completed using reference TRBV7-9 and TRBJ2-1, is DTGVSQNPRHKITKRGQNVTFRCDPISEHNRLYWYRQTLGQGPEFLTYFQNEAQLEKSRLLSDRFSAERPKGSFSTLEIQRTEQGDSAMYLCASSSGTMYEQFFGPGTRLTVL.

This clonotype was picked up one time. A clone one base away is much larger, so this may be a read error. The chain has TRBV5-1 and TRBJ2-3; TRBD1 is a possible D gene (5 bases). Germline V gene sequence: CDR1 SGHRS, CDR2 YFSETQ. This CDR3 contains 15 residues. Trimming left V 4 bases short and J 1 base short, with 13 bases between. For the CDR3, the DNA is TGCGCCAGCAGCCCCGTTGGGGCCCGCACAGATACGCAGTATTTT. It is translated as CASSPVGARTDTQYF.

The genes are TRBV2 and TRBJ1-4; D call uncertain. The V end lost 3 bases, the J end lost 8 bases, and 4 bases lay between the germline ends. The V gene's germline CDR1 is SNHLY and CDR2 FYNNEI. This CDR3 region has 11 residues. This chain's CDR3 is CASSEYEKLFF. CDR3 sequence (DNA): TGTGCCAGCAGTGAGTACGAAAAACTGTTTTTT.

The chain recombines TRBV7-9 with TRBJ2-7; D not resolved. From germline, CDR1 is SEHNR and CDR2 FQNEAQ (reference sequence). The CDR3 extends over 12 amino acids. V lost 5 bases to trimming and J lost 7 bases, with 12 bases between them. CDR3 sequence reads: CASSPVLGEQYF. The CDR3 region has the DNA TGTGCCAGCAGCCCCGTTCTAGGGGAGCAGTACTTC.

The rearrangement joins TRBV20-1 to TRBJ2-3; D uncertain. Germline loops: CDR1 DFQATT, CDR2 SNEGSKA (reference sequence). Trimming stripped 1 base from V and 3 bases from J, with 11 bases between. CDR3 size: 14 residues. CDR3: CSARGSEATDTQYF. The CDR3 DNA follows: TGCAGTGCTAGAGGGAGCGAGGCAACAGATACGCAGTATTTT.

The CDR3 here is CASRSAGGGNEQFF. The CDR3 bases are TGCGCCAGCAGATCAGCGGGAGGAGGCAATGAGCAGTTCTTC. V is TRBV5-1 and J is TRBJ2-1; 9 bases map to TRBD2. CDR3 size: 14 residues. Germline V gene lookup returns CDR1 SGHRS and CDR2 YFSETQ. Trimming removed 5 bases from V and 6 bases from J; junction bases left unmatched: 6.

This clonotype occurred once. The chain is built from TRBV6-1 and TRBJ2-7, with D perhaps matching TRBD1 or TRBD2 (5 bases each). CDR1 and CDR2 from the germline V gene are MNHNS and SASEGT. The CDR3 extends over 15 amino acids. The V end was cut by 3 bases, the J end by 4 bases, with 16 bases between. The CDR3 region has the DNA TGTGCCAGCAGTGATGAGGGACGCCCCCCTTACGAGCAGTACTTC. It translates to CASSDEGRPPYEQYF.

This clonotype occurred a few times. V usage is TRBV10-3 and J usage is TRBJ2-7; D possibly corresponds to TRBD1 (7 bases). Germline CDR1 reads ENHRY; CDR2 reads SYGVKD. CDR3 size: 12 residues. V shed 8 bases and J shed 4 bases, with 12 bases lying between them. CDR3 protein: CAIQAGGYEQYF. Here the CDR3 DNA reads TGTGCCATCCAGGCAGGGGGGTACGAGCAGTACTTC.

Many counts were recorded for this clonotype. This chain joins TRBV6-1 and TRBJ2-7, with no clear D. Trimming shortened V by 4 bases and J by 1 base, and 11 bases separated the two germline ends. CDR3 size: 14 residues. In germline, CDR1 is MNHNS, CDR2 SASEGT. CDR3 residues: CASSVETLSYEQYF. Written as DNA, the CDR3 is TGTGCCAGCAGTGTGGAGACACTTTCCTACGAGCAGTACTTC.

The chain is built from TRBV15 and TRBJ2-7; weak D call: TRBD2 (5 bases). The ends were cut back, 5 bases at V and 0 bases at J, with 11 bases in the middle. The CDR3 sequence is 14 residues long. Germline CDR1 reads LNHNV; CDR2 reads YYDKDF (reference sequence). CDR3 DNA sequence: TGTGCCACCAGCTCACCGGGAAGCTCCTACGAGCAGTACTTC. This encodes CATSSPGSSYEQYF.

This clonotype occurred many times. The chain has TRBV27 and TRBJ2-7; maybe TRBD2 (5 bases). Trimming took 2 bases from V and 3 from J, leaving 8 bases between them. Germline CDR1 and CDR2: MNHEY and SMNVEV (reference sequence). This CDR3 has 13 residues. The CDR3 region has the DNA TGTGCCAGCAGTTTAGAGGGCAACTACGAGCAGTACTTC. Protein product: CASSLEGNYEQYF.

This clonotype was seen at least ten times. The genes are TRBV7-3 and TRBJ2-1; D is unclear. V lost 1 base and J lost 6, with 10 bases in between. The CDR3 contains 14 residues. Germline values: CDR1 SGHTA, CDR2 FQGTGA. CDR3 amino acids: CASSLSRMGNEQFF. Written as DNA, the CDR3 is TGTGCCAGCAGCTTAAGTCGGATGGGCAATGAGCAGTTCTTC.

To note about this clonotype: A read error may explain this, as a much larger clone is one base away. The CDR3 spells CASNPSGQGYGYTF. In DNA, the CDR3 is TGTGCCAGCAACCCTTCGGGACAGGGCTATGGCTACACCTTC. This chain connects TRBV10-2 to TRBJ1-2, with TRBD1 identical over 9 bases. From germline, CDR1 is WSHSY and CDR2 SAAADI. This CDR3 has 14 residues.

CDR3 sequence reads: CATSDSDRVVGYTF. The CDR3 coding sequence is TGTGCCACCAGTGATTCGGACAGGGTGGTCGGCTACACCTTC. The rearrangement joins TRBV24-1 to TRBJ1-2, with 8 bases that match TRBD1. J was trimmed by 8 bases and V by 2 bases; bases with no gene match: 6. The CDR3 totals 14 residues. Germline V gene lookup returns CDR1 KGHDR and CDR2 SFDVKD.

In its sample, this clonotype was seen many times. The V gene is TRBV5-1, the J gene TRBJ2-3; 7 positions agree with TRBD1. There are 14 residues in the CDR3. With V trimmed by 5 bases and J by 3 bases, 6 bases remained unmatched. Germline V gives CDR1 SGHRS, CDR2 YFSETQ. The CDR3 DNA follows: TGCGCCAGCAGGAGGGGCAGGGGGACAGATACGCAGTATTTT. This gives the protein CASRRGRGTDTQYF.

The V and J genes are TRBV2 and TRBJ2-3; perhaps D is TRBD1 or TRBD2 (5 bases each). This CDR3 spans 14 amino acids. Trimming took off 5 bases at V and 6 bases at J, with 15 bases between the two ends. The germline V gene has CDR1 SNHLY and CDR2 FYNNEI. The CDR3: CASSSGHPADTQYF. In DNA form, the CDR3 reads TGTGCCAGCAGTTCGGGGCACCCCGCGGATACGCAGTATTTT.

Many counts were recorded for this clonotype. The V and J genes are TRBV12-3 or TRBV12-4 and TRBJ1-2; D is unresolved. Trimming pared 3 bases from V and 2 bases from J, leaving 4 bases between. The CDR3 has 12 amino acids. The CDR3 DNA follows: TGTGCCAGCAGTTTGCAGAACTATGGCTACACCTTC. This gives the protein CASSLQNYGYTF.